A selection of T cell receptor beta chains follows, all from one sample in a study of cytomegalovirus exposure and HLA in healthy donors. Method: immunoSEQ multiplex PCR; TCRdb's copy keeps in-frame clones and lacks some. Seen here are approximately 91,000 clones, around 70% observed once, and the top ten hold 1.2%. Sequenced sample: PBMCs. The source of these receptors is a female donor in good health and CMV-seronegative. Both conserved end residues are part of each CDR3. Each record gives: clone size, V gene, D gene, J gene, CDR3 DNA, CDR3 protein. D genes are given only for firm matches. Clone size is stated in some rows and not others, as once, few, many or a class when expanded.

>once|TRBV7-3|TRBD1|TRBJ1-2
TGTGCCAGCAGCCCCGGACAGGGGGCAAACTATGGCTACACCTTC
CASSPGQGANYGYTF
>.|TRBV7-2|.|TRBJ2-5
TGTGCCAGCAGCTTAGCGAGAGAGACCCAGTACTTC
CASSLARETQYF
>.|TRBV19|.|TRBJ1-6
TGTGCCAGTAGTGAGGCGGGCCCAGGCCCTAATTCACCCCTCCACTTT
CASSEAGPGPNSPLHF
>.|TRBV14|TRBD1|TRBJ1-2
TGTGCCAGCAGCGACAACCGGGACAGGGGGCTTAACTATGGCTACACCTTC
CASSDNRDRGLNYGYTF
>.|TRBV18|TRBD1|TRBJ2-7
TGTGCCAGCTCACGCGGACAGGACGAGCAGTACTTC
CASSRGQDEQYF
>.|TRBV7-9|.|TRBJ1-2
TGTGCCAGCAGCCCGACCGCTTGGACAGCAGATGGCTACACCTTC
CASSPTAWTADGYTF
>.|TRBV7-7|TRBD2|TRBJ2-1
TGTGCTAGCAGCTTAACAGGGACTAGCGGGATTAATGAGCAGTTCTTC
CASSLTGTSGINEQFF
>.|TRBV19|TRBD2|TRBJ2-5
TGTGCCAGTAGTATTCTTGGTCTAGCGGGCCAAGAGACCCAGTACTTC
CASSILGLAGQETQYF
>few|TRBV5-1|.|TRBJ1-1
TGCGCCAGCAGCTTGCGGGGGAGGGACACTGAAGCTTTCTTT
CASSLRGRDTEAFF
>.|TRBV27|TRBD1|TRBJ1-1
TGTGCCAGCAGCCCCGGGACAGCGAACACTGAAGCTTTCTTT
CASSPGTANTEAFF
>few|TRBV28|.|TRBJ2-1
TGTGCCAGCAGTTTAGGGGGGGCGGAGACCGATGAGCAGTTCTTC
CASSLGGAETDEQFF
>.|TRBV7-9|.|TRBJ1-2
TGTGCCAGCAGCTTAGAGGGGTATGGCTACACCTTC
CASSLEGYGYTF
>.|TRBV13|TRBD1|TRBJ1-5
TGTGCCAGCAGCTTCAGGGGGCGAAGGGAGCCCCAGCATTTT
CASSFRGRREPQHF
>.|TRBV10-2|TRBD1|TRBJ1-4
TGCGCCAGCAGTGAAGGACAGGGCAAACTGTTTTTT
CASSEGQGKLFF
>.|TRBV30|.|TRBJ2-1
TGTGCCTGGACGACGACGGGGACTGGCTTCTACAATGAGCAGTTCTTC
CAWTTTGTGFYNEQFF
>.|TRBV28|TRBD1|TRBJ1-1
TGTGCCAGCAGGGAGGGGACAGACCGGTTGTTGAACACTGAAGCTTTCTTT
CASREGTDRLLNTEAFF
>.|TRBV5-4|.|TRBJ1-1
TGTGCCAGCAGCTCTAAGTTTGGCACCGGGGGAGAAACGGAAGCTTTCTTT
CASSSKFGTGGETEAFF
>.|TRBV28|TRBD2|TRBJ2-2
TGTGCCAGCGGGACTAGCGGAATCACCGGGGAGCTGTTTTTT
CASGTSGITGELFF
>.|TRBV11-2|TRBD2|TRBJ2-1
TGTGCCAGCAGCTTTACTAGCGGGAGTTCCCCCCATGAGCAGTTCTTC
CASSFTSGSSPHEQFF
>.|TRBV11-2|TRBD1|TRBJ1-6
TGTGCCAGCAGCTCAGGGGGGAGTTCACCCCTCCACTTT
CASSSGGSSPLHF
>.|TRBV7-6|TRBD1|TRBJ1-4
TGTGCCATCAGCTTATCAGGGACAGGGGATCGGGGGAGTGAAAAACTGTTTTTT
CAISLSGTGDRGSEKLFF
>.|TRBV6-6|.|TRBJ2-1
TGTGCCAGCAGTTACCGAGGGAATGAGCAGTTCTTC
CASSYRGNEQFF
>few|TRBV6-1|.|TRBJ2-3
TGTGCCAGCAGTGAAAGGCCCCGAGGTGATACAGATACGCAGTATTTT
CASSERPRGDTDTQYF
>.|TRBV7-3|TRBD1|TRBJ1-2
TGTGCCAGCAGCTGGGGGGCACCGGGACAGGGGAGTGGCTACACCTTC
CASSWGAPGQGSGYTF
>.|TRBV10-1|TRBD1|TRBJ2-2
TGCGCCAGTAAGGGACAGGGGGACACCGGGGAGCTGTTTTTT
CASKGQGDTGELFF
>few|TRBV5-1|.|TRBJ1-1
TGCGCCAGCACATCTGGGCCAGGGGACACTGAAGCTTTCTTT
CASTSGPGDTEAFF
>.|TRBV19|TRBD1|TRBJ2-6
TGTGCCAGTAGTAAGACAGGGATTATCTCTGGGGCCAACGTCCTGACTTTC
CASSKTGIISGANVLTF
>.|TRBV10-3|TRBD1|TRBJ1-2
TGTGCCATCAGTGATTTCTTTGAGACAGGGGGCGATGGCTACACCTTC
CAISDFFETGGDGYTF
>.|TRBV5-1|.|TRBJ1-5
TGCGCCAGCAGCAAGGACAGCCATAGCAATCAGCCCCAGCATTTT
CASSKDSHSNQPQHF
>medium-sized|TRBV7-8|.|TRBJ2-7
TGTGCCAGCAGCCCCAGCTCCTACGAGCAGTACTTC
CASSPSSYEQYF
>.|TRBV29-1|.|TRBJ1-2
TGCAGCGTTGATACAGGAACCTATGGCTACACCTTC
CSVDTGTYGYTF
>many|TRBV10-3|TRBD1|TRBJ1-1
TGTGCCATCAGTGACCCGGGGAGACAGGGGACCCTCGCGACTGAAGCTTTCTTT
CAISDPGRQGTLATEAFF
>.|TRBV7-9|.|TRBJ1-4
TGTGCCAGCAGCTTAGCCACGCGGGAAAAACTGTTTTTT
CASSLATREKLFF
>.|TRBV25-1|.|TRBJ2-3
TGTGCCAGCAGTCACAGGGACTACACAGATACGCAGTATTTT
CASSHRDYTDTQYF
>.|TRBV29-1|TRBD1|TRBJ2-1
TGCAGCGTTTCCTACGGACAGGGGGCGTACAATGAGCAGTTCTTC
CSVSYGQGAYNEQFF
>.|TRBV7-9|.|TRBJ1-2
TGTGCCAGCAGCTTCGCGGGGGCGCCTAATGGCTACACCTTC
CASSFAGAPNGYTF
>.|TRBV5-1|TRBD2|TRBJ2-1
TGCGCCAGCAGCTTGCGCCGGACTAGCGGGGGGTTCAGCTCCTACAATGAGCAGTTCTTC
CASSLRRTSGGFSSYNEQFF
>.|TRBV30|TRBD1|TRBJ1-6
TGTGCCTTGAGTGTAAGGGGTACAGGGGCACCGTATAATTCACCCCTCCACTTT
CALSVRGTGAPYNSPLHF
>.|TRBV6-5|TRBD1|TRBJ2-7
TGTGCCAGCAGTTACTCGATACAGGGGGTCGCCTACGAGCAGTACTTC
CASSYSIQGVAYEQYF
>few|TRBV2|TRBD2|TRBJ2-6
TGTGCCAGCAGGGGGGGGATTAGCTCTGGGGCCAACGTCCTGACTTTC
CASRGGISSGANVLTF
>.|TRBV4-1|TRBD1|TRBJ1-1
TGCGCCAGCAGCGGTGACAGGGTAACTGAAGCTTTCTTT
CASSGDRVTEAFF
>.|TRBV28|TRBD1|TRBJ1-5
TGTGCCAGCAGTTTGACGGGGACAGGTTATAGCAATCAGCCCCAGCATTTT
CASSLTGTGYSNQPQHF
>.|TRBV6-1|.|TRBJ2-1
TGTGCCAGCAGTGAAATGGGCGGGTCGTATCATGAGCAGTTCTTC
CASSEMGGSYHEQFF
>.|TRBV19|TRBD1|TRBJ1-4
TGTGCCAGTAGTACCTGGACAGGGGGCAGTGAAAAACTGTTTTTT
CASSTWTGGSEKLFF
>.|TRBV9|TRBD2|TRBJ2-3
TGTGCCAGCAGCGTAGGGGGAGGGATCGATACGCAGTATTTT
CASSVGGGIDTQYF